A selection of T cell receptor beta chains follows, all from one sample in a study of a mutant IDH1 vaccine in newly diagnosed glioma. Clones were read by immunoSEQ multiplex PCR, and TCRdb kept only the in-frame ones, dropping some. The table has about 66,000 clones, 60% to 75% seen once; the top ten hold 4.7%. No antigen has been identified for these receptors. Sequencing was performed on PBMCs, taken from a glioma patient whose treatment included an IDH1 peptide vaccine. The receptors here all came from a man aged 45-65 years with glioma. CDR3s include the opening cysteine and the closing phenylalanine or tryptophan. D genes are given only for firm matches. Clone size appears in some rows only: once, few, many, or a class for an expanded clone.

d_call j_call v_call clone_size cdr3_aa cdr3_nt
NA TRBJ2-7 TRBV5-1 NA CASSQPLGGGEQYF TGCGCCAGCAGCCAGCCGCTTGGGGGCGGCGAGCAGTACTTC
NA TRBJ1-1 TRBV18 NA CASSPNSRAHTEAFF TGTGCCAGCTCACCGAATTCCCGGGCCCACACTGAAGCTTTCTTT
NA TRBJ2-7 TRBV5-4 NA CASRRGTTYEQYF TGTGCCAGCAGAAGGGGGACCACCTACGAGCAGTACTTC
NA TRBJ1-1 TRBV19 few CASSIDRVNTEAFF TGTGCCAGTAGTATAGACAGGGTGAACACTGAAGCTTTCTTT
NA TRBJ1-3 TRBV5-6 few CASSMGGRNTIYF TGTGCCAGCAGCATGGGGGGGAGAAACACCATATATTTT
TRBD1 TRBJ1-4 TRBV2 NA CATQGRDTGKLFF TGTGCCACACAGGGGAGGGACACTGGAAAACTGTTTTTT
NA TRBJ1-2 TRBV5-5 medium-sized CASSLAGSFGYTF TGTGCCAGCAGCTTGGCAGGGAGTTTTGGCTACACCTTC
NA TRBJ2-3 TRBV7-9 NA CASSPVLSMADTQYF TGTGCCAGCAGCCCGGTCCTAAGTATGGCAGATACGCAGTATTTT
NA TRBJ2-5 TRBV4-2 NA CASSRDETQYF TGTGCCAGCAGCCGAGATGAGACCCAGTACTTC
NA TRBJ1-4 TRBV6-6 NA CASISVRNEKLFF TGTGCCAGCATTTCAGTTCGTAATGAAAAACTGTTTTTT
NA TRBJ1-2 TRBV7-2 NA CASNPFPRGYGYTF TGTGCCAGCAATCCATTCCCTAGAGGCTATGGCTACACCTTC
NA TRBJ2-2 TRBV25-1 NA CASTPGDLAGELFF TGTGCCAGCACCCCTGGGGACCTAGCCGGGGAGCTGTTTTTT
NA TRBJ1-1 TRBV6-1 NA CASSPGNTEAFF TGTGCCAGCAGTCCGGGAAACACTGAAGCTTTCTTT
NA TRBJ1-3 TRBV11-2 many CASSFGTGNTIYF TGTGCCAGCAGCTTCGGGACTGGAAACACCATATATTTT
TRBD1 TRBJ1-5 TRBV7-6 NA CASSPTGGAGNQPQHF TGTGCCAGCAGCCCCACAGGGGGCGCGGGCAATCAGCCCCAGCATTTT
NA TRBJ1-2 TRBV7-2 NA CASSSRRLYGYTF TGTGCCAGCAGCTCCCGGCGACTCTATGGCTACACCTTC
NA TRBJ2-3 TRBV7-9 NA CASSLGQKGVTQYF TGTGCCAGCAGCTTAGGACAAAAAGGGGTTACGCAGTATTTT
NA TRBJ1-1 TRBV7-2 NA CASTPPYRNTEAFF TGTGCCAGCACCCCGCCCTACCGGAACACTGAAGCTTTCTTT
TRBD2 TRBJ2-3 TRBV10-1 NA CASSEGGGTDTQYF TGCGCCAGCAGTGAGGGGGGGGGCACAGATACGCAGTATTTT
TRBD1 TRBJ1-1 TRBV30 NA CAWSVRRGQRNTEAFF TGTGCCTGGAGTGTAAGACGGGGACAGAGGAACACTGAAGCTTTCTTT
NA TRBJ2-5 TRBV14 NA CASSHLQTGGGAQYF TGTGCCAGCAGCCACCTCCAGACAGGCGGAGGGGCCCAGTACTTC
TRBD2 TRBJ2-1 TRBV10-3 NA CADSSGLRSGHPYNEQFF TGTGCCGACTCATCAGGTCTACGTAGCGGGCACCCCTACAATGAGCAGTTCTTC
NA TRBJ2-7 TRBV7-2 NA CASSLNRAGYEQYF TGTGCCAGCAGCTTAAACAGGGCGGGATACGAGCAGTACTTC